What follows are 10 T cell receptor beta chains derived from one specimen sequenced in a study of T cell responses to AZD1222 COVID-19 vaccine. Libraries were prepared by immunoSEQ multiplex PCR; TCRdb keeps only in-frame clonotypes and omits some of them. The sample lists about 81,000 clones, about 89% occurring once. The sequencing here drew on peripheral blood, taken 28 days after the second AZD1222 dose. These receptors came from an adult who received the AZD1222 COVID-19 vaccine.

The chain couples TRBV7-8 to TRBJ1-5, with 9 bases fitting TRBD1. This CDR3 spans 15 amino acids. The germline CDR1 and CDR2 sequences are SGHVS and FQNEAQ. V dropped 5 bases and J dropped 5; count of bases not matched to a gene: 7. The DNA of the CDR3 is TGTGCCAGCAGCGCCGGGACAGGGTGGGATCAGCCCCAGCATTTT. It encodes CASSAGTGWDQPQHF. Filled out from reference TRBV7-8 and TRBJ1-5, the complete variable domain reads GAGVSQSPRYKVAKRGQDVALRCDPISGHVSLFWYQQALGQGPEFLTYFQNEAQLDKSGLPSDRFFAERPEGSVSTLKIQRTQQEDSAVYLCASSAGTGWDQPQHFGDGTRLSIL.

The genes are TRBV28 and TRBJ1-1; D is undetermined. Trimming cost V 2 bases and J 0 bases, with 10 bases left between them. The CDR3 has 15 residues. The V gene's germline CDR1 is MDHEN and CDR2 SYDVKM. CDR3 coding DNA: TGTGCCAGCAGTTTACCCCCCGGATTGAACACTGAAGCTTTCTTT. It specifies CASSLPPGLNTEAFF.

The V gene is TRBV12-3 or TRBV12-4, the J gene TRBJ2-7; D remains ambiguous. The ends were cut back, 5 bases at V and 5 bases at J, with 7 bases in the middle. The length of the CDR3 is 11 residues. CDR3 DNA sequence: TGTGCCAGCAGTCGATTTAACGAGCAGTACTTC. It is translated as CASSRFNEQYF.

The chain joins TRBV20-1 to TRBJ2-1; no reliable D call. Germline assignment: CDR1 DFQATT and CDR2 SNEGSKA (reference sequence). Trimming removed 4 bases at V and 6 bases at J, with 7 bases between. The CDR3 covers 11 residues. The CDR3 DNA follows: TGCAGTGCTATGGCTTCCAATGAGCAGTTCTTC. Its translation is CSAMASNEQFF.

The rearrangement joins TRBV5-4 to TRBJ1-2; possibly TRBD1 for D (6 bases). In germline, CDR1 is SGHNT, CDR2 YYREEE (reference sequence). This CDR3 is 14 amino acids long. V was pared by 0 bases and J by 5 bases, with 11 bases between. In DNA form, the CDR3 reads TGTGCCAGCAGCTTGGACAGGGACATTTATGGCTACACCTTC. This sequence encodes CASSLDRDIYGYTF.

The chain uses TRBV11-2 and TRBJ1-2, with D uncertain. V was pared by 5 bases and J by 3 bases, with 7 bases between. In germline, CDR1 is SGHAT, CDR2 FQNNGV. CDR3 size: 12 residues. The CDR3 protein is CASSTTHYGYTF. For the CDR3, the DNA is TGTGCCAGCAGCACTACACACTATGGCTACACCTTC.

V and J are TRBV3-1 (or the pseudogene TRBV3-2) and TRBJ1-6; no definite D call. The V gene lost 1 base and the J gene lost 10 bases, with 5 bases spanning the gap. The germline CDR1 and CDR2 sequences are LGHDT and YNNKEL (reference sequence). This CDR3 region has 12 residues. The CDR3 region is CASSQVSSPLHF. DNA of the CDR3: TGTGCCAGCAGCCAAGTCTCCTCACCCCTCCACTTT.

The genes are TRBV5-8 and TRBJ2-1; 11 bases match TRBD2. The CDR3 has 14 amino acids. Trimming removed 9 bases from V and 2 bases from J; junction bases left unmatched: 4. CDR1 and CDR2 (germline): SGHTS, YDEGEE. CDR3 protein: CATMTSGTYNEQFF. The CDR3 region has the DNA TGTGCCACCATGACTAGCGGGACCTACAATGAGCAGTTCTTC.

V gene TRBV3-1 (or the pseudogene TRBV3-2) combines with J gene TRBJ2-1; D gene unclear. Germline V gives CDR1 LGHDT, CDR2 YNNKEL (reference sequence). This CDR3 spans 11 amino acids. V lost 0 bases to trimming and J lost 9 bases, with 3 bases between them. Here the CDR3 reads CASSQEPEQFF. The CDR3 bases are TGTGCCAGCAGCCAAGAGCCTGAGCAGTTCTTC.

This clone was seen only once. The chain links TRBV5-1 to TRBJ2-3; the D is unclear. Germline V gives CDR1 SGHRS, CDR2 YFSETQ. This CDR3 comprises 13 residues. V was clipped by 0 bases and J by 9 bases, with 11 bases between them. Here the CDR3 DNA reads TGCGCCAGCAGCTTGGAGCAGGCCAGCACGCAGTATTTT. Amino acid sequence: CASSLEQASTQYF.